These 9 T cell receptor beta chains were sequenced from one sample in a study of cytomegalovirus exposure and HLA in healthy donors. Sequenced by immunoSEQ multiplex PCR; TCRdb stores in-frame clones only, minus some. This sample yields roughly 120,000 clones, of which about 83% are seen a single time; nearly 5% belongs to the top ten. The sequenced sample was PBMCs. The receptors here all came from a man younger than 35 in good health and CMV-seronegative.

The V call is TRBV30, the J call TRBJ2-7; TRBD1 agrees at 8 bases. CDR1 and CDR2 (germline): GTSNPN, SVGIG (reference sequence). The CDR3 is 15 amino acids. V lost 3 bases, J lost 6 bases, and 13 bases stayed unmatched. The CDR3 here is CAWSRTRTGTGEQYF. CDR3 DNA: TGTGCCTGGAGCCGTACCCGGACAGGGACGGGCGAGCAGTACTTC.

V is TRBV5-6 and J is TRBJ2-1; TRBD2 might be the D (5 bases). The length of the CDR3 is 12 residues. Germline CDR1 is SGHDT and CDR2 is YYEEEE. V was cut by 5 bases and J by 10 bases, with 13 bases left in between. CDR3 sequence reads: CASSPEGEEQFF. Written as DNA, the CDR3 is TGTGCCAGCAGTCCTGAGGGTGAAGAGCAGTTCTTC.

The gene calls are TRBV10-3 and TRBJ1-3; D unresolved. The CDR3 is made up of 16 amino acids. V lost 4 bases to trimming and J lost 1 base, with 14 bases between them. Germline V gene data show CDR1 as ENHRY and CDR2 as SYGVKD. CDR3 nucleotides: TGTGCCATCAGTGGAGATTGGGCAGGTTCTGGAAACACCATATATTTT. This codes for CAISGDWAGSGNTIYF.

The chain is built from TRBV30 and TRBJ2-1; 8 bases fit TRBD2. Germline V CDR1 and CDR2: GTSNPN, SVGIG (reference sequence). Unmatched junction bases numbered 9, after V lost 3 bases and J lost 5 bases. The CDR3 contains 15 residues. The CDR3 DNA reads TGTGCCTGGAGCTTCCCGGCGGGGGGAGACAATGAGCAGTTCTTC. It specifies CAWSFPAGGDNEQFF.

This clone was seen only once. This chain uses TRBV2 with TRBJ2-7; D perhaps matches TRBD1 (7 bases). The CDR3 is 15 amino acids. V was clipped by 8 bases and J by 0 bases, with 17 bases between them. Germline V gene data show CDR1 as SNHLY and CDR2 as FYNNEI. The CDR3 sequence: CASGGGTDNSYEQYF. CDR3 bases: TGTGCCAGCGGCGGAGGGACAGACAACTCCTACGAGCAGTACTTC.

The chain is built from TRBV19 and TRBJ2-7, with TRBD1 matching 10 bases. The CDR3 has 15 amino acids. V trimming: 1 base; J trimming: 7 bases; junction bases outside the gene matches: 7. The germline V gene has CDR1 LNHDA and CDR2 SQIVND (reference sequence). The CDR3 here is CASSIAGQGSGEQYF. The CDR3, as DNA: TGTGCCAGTAGTATAGCGGGACAGGGGTCGGGTGAGCAGTACTTC.

This clone was observed a few times. The chain links TRBV9 to TRBJ2-2; D perhaps matches TRBD1 (5 bases). The V and J ends lost 0 bases and 6 bases respectively, with 6 bases between them. The CDR3 sequence is 13 residues long. CDR1 SGDLS and CDR2 YYNGEE come from the germline V gene. The CDR3 reads CASSVAGSGELFF. In DNA, the CDR3 is TGTGCCAGCAGCGTAGCAGGGTCCGGGGAGCTGTTTTTT. Full variable domain (rest looked up from reference TRBV9 and TRBJ2-2): DSGVTQTPKHLITATGQRVTLRCSPRSGDLSVYWYQQSLDQGLQFLIQYYNGEERAKGNILERFSAQQFPDLHSELNLSSLELGDSALYFCASSVAGSGELFFGEGSRLTVL.

The chain uses TRBV6-1 and TRBJ1-2; D is possibly TRBD1 (5 bases). The V and J ends lost 0 bases and 7 bases respectively, with 18 bases between them. The CDR3 loop spans 16 amino acids. The germline V gene encodes CDR1 MNHNS and CDR2 SASEGT. The CDR3 DNA reads TGTGCCAGCAGTGAAGCGGGTCCGGTAGCGGGGGGTGGCTACACCTTC. As protein: CASSEAGPVAGGGYTF.

This clone was recorded only once. This chain connects TRBV9 to TRBJ1-1; the D gene is possibly TRBD1 (6 bases). Germline assignment: CDR1 SGDLS and CDR2 YYNGEE. Trimming took off 1 base at V and 0 bases at J, with 10 bases between the two ends. This CDR3 comprises 15 residues. In nucleotides, the CDR3 is TGTGCCAGCAGCGTATCACAGGGATTGAACACTGAAGCTTTCTTT. Its translation: CASSVSQGLNTEAFF.